This T cell receptor beta chain was recovered during a study of blood T cells in healthy people across ages (dated by TCRdb to about 2015). Broadly, across the study: Template switching captured roughly one uniquely barcoded TCR beta cDNA molecule per two T cells in model experiments. Four age groups were formed from the donors: young (average roughly 15 years), middle-aged (less than 40), aged (about 62) and long-lived (less than 85). To track age-related changes in TCR beta repertoire diversity, the study relied on deep sequencing normalized with unique cDNA molecular identifiers. Two additional independent replicas of 1 million unique cDNA reads from the same blood draw were analyzed for two donors (one aged 18 to 30 and one aged 80 or older). To avoid experimental bias, donors of different ages were spread randomly across the sequencing lanes. The investigation overall reported the following: Total diversity estimates from one million sequenced T cells were considered lower bounds and underestimates. There was a strong correlation between observed TCR beta diversity and the percentage of naive T cells measured by flow cytometry. Compared with the aged group, the long-lived group had more naive CD4+ T cells, fewer expanded clones and increased TCR diversity, suggesting age selection. As age increased, observed TCR beta diversity per million T cells dropped in a roughly linear way, and a significant reduction was already evident by age 40. Because the CMV infection status of the donors was unknown, age-related changes in expanded clonotypes may potentially have been confounded. Conclusive comparison of naive and antigen-experienced compartments was prevented by the profiling of bulk unsorted PBMCs.

The roughly 39 donors, aged about 6 to 90 years, were systemically healthy Caucasian individuals from Russia. Each donor gave 8 to 10 milliliters of peripheral blood, drawn into EDTA-treated Vacutainer tubes. Ficoll-Paque density-gradient centrifugation was used to isolate PBMCs, with at least 7 million per sample. Total RNA was extracted from PBMCs with Trizol reagent, with at least 6 micrograms obtained per sample. For every donor, flow cytometry on a PBMC aliquot measured the percentage of naive CD45RAhigh/CD27high T cells. This clonotype was detected only a few times. Its recognized antigen is unknown. Nothing much larger sits one base from this clone, and base qualities are not available. Receptor libraries were prepared by 5' RACE. TCRdb shows the sequencer as Illumina HiSeq 2500. The second PCR ran for roughly 7 to 12 cycles and used a J-beta primer mix along with a sample-barcoded 5' primer. A unique molecular identifier was introduced onto each TCR beta cDNA molecule by a template-switch 5' adaptor carrying 12 random nucleotides. At least 2.5 million CDR3-containing paired-end reads were obtained from each sample. The Mint cDNA synthesis kit, primed by a TRBC-specific oligonucleotide, was used to synthesize first-strand cDNA from all RNA. Following uracil-DNA glycosylase treatment, all cDNA underwent a first 18-cycle PCR with the universal primers M1SS and BC2_uni_R. Per the authors' processing: For normalization, 1 million high-quality reads were randomly selected from each sample, with every read carrying a distinct molecular identifier. Reads with shared molecular identifiers were discarded instead of being binned into consensus sequences. MiTCR, set to a Q25 quality threshold and the strictest error-elimination algorithm, was used for CDR3 identification, clonotype clustering and error correction. Lower-bound total TCR beta diversity was estimated with a nonparametric unseen species model using Euler transformation. In TCRdb, the public reads were trimmed at Q25 with fastp and aligned with MiXCR, with productive beta chains retained. Entries are consolidated by CDR3 protein sequence, retaining the most common genes and DNA. These V and J calls derive from TCRdb rather than the authors' analysis. The sample table records roughly 570,000 distinct CDR3 sequences; about 25% of these occur just once. 15% to 20% of the sample is in the top ten clones.

Trimming costs V 3 bases and J 0 bases, and their ends lie 5 bases apart. The germline V gene (reference sequence) sets CDR1 to DFQATT and CDR2 to SNEGSKA. Taken from cysteine to phenylalanine, the CDR3 has 13 residues. Only the CDR3 region is kept as DNA, spanning 39 bases read in frame from base 1. This TCR was recovered from a woman aged 70-85 years in good health. In this chain, TRBV20-1 is recombined with TRBJ1-4; no D segment can be confidently identified. The specimen sequenced was blood. The DNA sequence follows: TGCAGTGCTAGCGGGGCAACTAATGAAAAACTGTTTTTT. Its amino acids are CSASGATNEKLFF.